This passage covers 31 T cell receptor beta chains from one sample sequenced in a study of tumor-infiltrating lymphocytes in primary liver carcinoma. Total RNA and DNA came together from approximately 20-30 mg of bulk tissue without cell sorting. Total RNA (roughly 0.45 ug) served as template for TCR beta cDNA synthesis primed by a constant-region primer. Three nested multiplex PCR rounds of slightly modified ARM-PCR generated TCR beta libraries. PCR rounds one and two used TRBV1-TRBV30 forward primers with a C-beta reverse primer for 9 to 10 cycles each. TCRdb fed the multiplex PCR reads into MiXCR, producing one record per CDR3 protein. The sample lists about 64,000 distinct CDR3 sequences; roughly two thirds were seen once. The specimen was liver tumor tissue from sampling region 4. Documented subset: tumor region T4, right-lateral pole. The receptor set was obtained from a man aged 40-49 years with primary liver carcinoma and hepatitis B virus infection.

The V and J genes are TRBV5-6 and TRBJ1-1; a possible D gene is TRBD1 (6 bases). The CDR3 runs to 14 residues. Trimming took off 6 bases at V and 0 bases at J, with 12 bases between the two ends. CDR1 SGHDT and CDR2 YYEEEE come from the germline V gene. DNA for the CDR3: TGTGCCAGCATCTTACAGGGATTGAACACTGAAGCTTTCTTT. It specifies CASILQGLNTEAFF. Complete variable domain (other parts from reference TRBV5-6 and TRBJ1-1): DAGVTQSPTHLIKTRGQQVTLRCSPKSGHDTVSWYQQALGQGPQFIFQYYEEEERQRGNFPDRFSGHQFPNYSSELNVNALLLGDSALYLCASILQGLNTEAFFGQGTRLTVV.

V usage is TRBV11-2 and J usage is TRBJ2-3, with D possibly matching TRBD1 (5 bases). The CDR3 is made up of 16 amino acids. V was trimmed by 5 bases and J by 2 bases, leaving 17 bases between them. Germline V lookup: CDR1 SGHAT, CDR2 FQNNGV. CDR3 in DNA: TGTGCCAGCAGCGGACAACCCATCAACCTCACAGATACGCAGTATTTT. As protein: CASSGQPINLTDTQYF.

This clonotype was counted at least ten times. This could be a read error, since a much larger clone is one nucleotide away. J is TRBJ1-1 and V is TRBV29-1, with TRBD1 identical over 11 bases. Germline V gene data show CDR1 as SQVTM and CDR2 as ANQGSEA. The length of the CDR3 is 16 residues. The CDR3 nucleotides read TGCAGCGTTTCGACCGGACAGGGGGCGCTTAGCACTAAAGCTTTCTTT. Translation: CSVSTGQGALSTKAFF.

Concerning this clonotype itself: The junction and the germline gene differ at one end; a read error may be behind it. The V and J genes are TRBV29-1 and TRBJ1-1, with D unresolved. The CDR3 sequence is 14 residues long. Germline-derived CDR1 and CDR2 are SQVTM and ANQGSEA. CDR3 bases: TGCAGCGTTGAACCCGAAGGGTTTTTCCCTGAAGCTCTCTTT. As protein: CSVEPEGFFPEALF.

This clonotype has ten or more counts. V is TRBV29-1 and J is TRBJ2-2; D perhaps matches TRBD2 (7 bases). There are 13 residues in the CDR3. CDR1 is SQVTM and CDR2 is ANQGSEA in the germline V gene. The CDR3 loop is CRVPRGATGELFF. The CDR3 DNA reads as TGCAGAGTTCCTCGGGGGGCCACCGGGGAGCTGTTTTTT.

About this clonotype itself: The conserved phenylalanine or tryptophan normally closing the CDR3 is absent here, so this likely arose from a read error. The rearrangement links TRBV5-4 to TRBJ2-1, with D possibly being TRBD2 (6 bases). The CDR3 contains 15 residues. The germline V gene has CDR1 SGHNT and CDR2 YYREEE (reference sequence). This CDR3 is CASSLLGLSLDEQFL. The CDR3 DNA reads TGTGCCAGTAGCTTGTTGGGACTGTCTCTCGATGAGCAGTTCTTA.

The chain carries TRBV29-1 and TRBJ2-3; D is perhaps TRBD2 (6 bases). This CDR3 contains 12 residues. Germline V gene lookup returns CDR1 SQVTM and CDR2 ANQGSEA. The V end was cut by 4 bases, the J end by 15 bases, with 20 bases between. The CDR3 protein is CSVGQGGDKRYF. Here the CDR3 DNA reads TGCAGCGTTGGGCAGGGAGGCGATAAGCGATATTTT.

About this clonotype itself: The junction departs from the called germline gene at one end, perhaps through a read error. J is TRBJ2-3 and V is TRBV14; no firm D call. Germline lookup yields CDR1 SGHDN and CDR2 FVKESK. The CDR3 sequence is 13 residues long. The CDR3 nucleotides read TGTGCCAGCAGCCGAGGATACATAGATATGCAGTATTTT. Translating gives CASSRGYIDMQYF.

This chain connects TRBV10-3 to TRBJ2-3; D is possibly TRBD2 (5 bases). The germline V gene encodes CDR1 ENHRY and CDR2 SYGVKD. V lost 2 bases and J 3 bases, leaving 12 bases between the germline ends. CDR3 length equals 15 residues. The CDR3 DNA reads TGTGCCATCAGTGAGCCGGTACGGGGAACAGATACGCAGTATTTT. Encoded protein: CAISEPVRGTDTQYF.

Concerning this clonotype: A much larger clone lies a single base off, so this may be a read error. This CDR3 reads CASSYTWTGLGGRDTQYF. The DNA of the CDR3 is TGCGCCAGCAGCTACACGTGGACAGGACTAGGTGGTAGAGATACGCAGTATTTT. This chain connects TRBV5-1 to TRBJ2-3; D tentatively reads TRBD1 or TRBD2 (7 bases each). V was pared by 3 bases and J by 5 bases, with 25 bases between. The germline V gene encodes CDR1 SGHRS and CDR2 YFSETQ. There are 18 residues in the CDR3.

The J gene is TRBJ2-7, the V gene TRBV6-5; 10 bases fit TRBD2. This CDR3 is 14 amino acids long. The germline CDR1 and CDR2 sequences are MNHEY and SVGAGI. Unmatched junction bases numbered 7, after V lost 2 bases and J lost 9 bases. CDR3 coding DNA: TGTGCCAGCAGTTACAATAGCGGGAGGAACGGGCAGTACTTC. This gives the protein CASSYNSGRNGQYF.

To note about this clonotype: The conserved phenylalanine or tryptophan is not found at the CDR3 terminus, so this likely reflects a read error. This CDR3 is CASSLALVGANTRKLFS. CDR3 coding DNA: TGTGCCAGCAGCTTAGCATTAGTAGGGGCGAACACCAGGAAGCTGTTTTCT. The chain couples TRBV11-2 to TRBJ2-2; a weak D match, TRBD1 (5 bases). V dropped 1 base and J dropped 12 bases, with 24 bases sitting between them. The CDR3 covers 17 residues. The germline CDR1 and CDR2 sequences are SGHAT and FQNNGV.

This clonotype was observed a few times. The rearrangement joins TRBV6-1 to TRBJ2-7, with D perhaps TRBD2 (6 bases). Trimming left V 2 bases short and J 2 bases short, with 13 bases between. The germline V gene encodes CDR1 MNHNS and CDR2 SASEGT. The CDR3 covers 15 residues. CDR3 in DNA: TGTGCCAGCAGTGAAAACGTCGGGGGTACCTACGAGCAGTACTTC. Protein sequence: CASSENVGGTYEQYF.

Details on this clonotype: This CDR3 is missing its conserved last phenylalanine or tryptophan, likely due to a read error. The chain joins TRBV5-6 to TRBJ2-7, with D hard to call. The CDR3 has 13 residues. Germline values: CDR1 SGHDT, CDR2 YYEEEE. V was clipped by 5 bases and J by 9 bases, with 18 bases between them. CDR3 region: CASSFATGFWQYL. The CDR3 DNA reads TGTGCCAGCAGTTTTGCAACCGGGTTTTGGCAGTACCTC.

With regard to this clonotype: The junction departs from germline at one end; a sequencing error may be responsible. V gene TRBV4-3 combines with J gene TRBJ2-2; D might be TRBD1 or TRBD2, each matching 5 bases. The CDR3 is 16 residues long. The germline CDR1 and CDR2 sequences are LGHNA and YSLEER. CDR3 coding DNA: TGCACCAGCAGCCAAAACCCACAAGGAGACCCCGGGGACCTGTTTTTT. Residues: CTSSQNPQGDPGDLFF.

This clonotype has only one observation. A much larger clone differs by one base, so this may be a read error. The rearrangement uses TRBV4-2 and TRBJ2-7; D unclear. Germline lookup yields CDR1 LGHNA and CDR2 YNFKEQ. The CDR3 contains 12 residues. The CDR3 DNA is TGTGCCAGCGGCCAAGAGGCCTACGAGCAGTACTTC. It encodes CASGQEAYEQYF.

This clonotype was recorded only once. The genes are TRBV29-1 and TRBJ2-3; no definite D call. The CDR3 runs 15 residues. V dropped 0 bases and J dropped 6 bases, with 16 bases sitting between them. Germline loops: CDR1 SQVTM, CDR2 ANQGSEA. The CDR3: CSVEEWARIQDTQYF. As DNA, the CDR3 is TGCAGCGTTGAAGAATGGGCTAGAATCCAGGATACGCAGTATTTT.

Many counts were recorded for this clonotype. The chain recombines TRBV29-1 with TRBJ1-1; D may be TRBD1 (6 bases). Germline CDR1 reads SQVTM; CDR2 reads ANQGSEA. V lost 5 bases and J lost 2, with 15 bases in between. The CDR3 has 14 residues. The CDR3 sequence is CSVLRTDSNTEAFF. DNA for the CDR3: TGCAGCGTTCTTCGGACAGACAGCAACACTGAAGCTTTCTTT.

Concerning this clonotype: The CDR3 end shows no conserved phenylalanine or tryptophan, and so a read error is likely. CDR3 DNA: TGTGGTAGCAGCTTAGATCCAGAGAGCTCCTACAATGAGCAGTTCCTC. Protein product: CGSSLDPESSYNEQFL. The rearrangement uses TRBV11-2 and TRBJ2-1; no clear D gene. The length of the CDR3 is 16 residues. Germline V gene lookup returns CDR1 SGHAT and CDR2 FQNNGV.

As concerns this clonotype: The CDR3 end shows no conserved phenylalanine or tryptophan, and so a read error is likely. This chain uses TRBV4-1 with TRBJ2-1, with D possibly being TRBD2 (6 bases). Germline-derived CDR1 and CDR2 are MGHRA and YSYEKL. The CDR3 covers 15 residues. CDR3 in DNA: TGCGCCGGCAGCCAAGATGGACGGGAGCCAAATGAGCAGTTCTCC. It is translated as CAGSQDGREPNEQFS.

About this clonotype itself: One junction end does not reproduce the germline sequence, and a read error may be involved. This chain joins TRBV11-2 and TRBJ2-1; the D gene is possibly TRBD2 (6 bases). This CDR3 is built from 17 residues. CDR1 SGHAT and CDR2 FQNNGV come from the germline V gene. The CDR3 coding sequence is TGTGACAGCAGCTTAGAATCCACGCGGGGCTTCTACAATGAACAGTTCTTC. Protein product: CDSSLESTRGFYNEQFF.

Worth noting for this clonotype: The germline gene is not matched at one end of the junction; a read error may be the cause. This sequence joins TRBV10-1 and TRBJ2-7; D is perhaps TRBD1 or TRBD2 (5 bases each). This CDR3 has 13 amino acids. Germline V CDR1 and CDR2: WNHNN, SYGVQD (reference sequence). CDR3 coding DNA: TGTGCCAGCAGTGAGAATGTGGTGGGGGAGCATTACTTC. As protein: CASSENVVGEHYF.

In regard to this clonotype: The junction departs from the called germline gene at one end, perhaps through a read error. V usage is TRBV29-1 and J usage is TRBJ2-7, with 7 bases that match TRBD1. Germline V gene data show CDR1 as SQVTM and CDR2 as ANQGSEA. This CDR3 is 13 amino acids long. The DNA of the CDR3 is TGTAGCGTTGTCCCGACAGGGCTCCACGAGCAGTACTTC. This gives the protein CSVVPTGLHEQYF.

The chain employs TRBV29-1 and TRBJ2-1; 10 positions agree with TRBD2. Germline values: CDR1 SQVTM, CDR2 ANQGSEA. The V segment lost 7 bases and the J segment 4 bases; nucleotides outside the gene matches: 1. The length of the CDR3 is 12 residues. CDR3 sequence: CSASGSYNEQFF. The CDR3 DNA sequence: TGCAGCGCTAGCGGGAGTTACAATGAGCAGTTCTTC.

This clonotype appeared a single time. The rearrangement joins TRBV6-2 or TRBV6-3 to TRBJ2-1, with D tentatively TRBD2 (7 bases). Germline V CDR1 and CDR2: MNHEY, SVGEGT. V gave up 9 bases and J gave up 8 bases, with 20 bases separating them. This CDR3 is built from 14 residues. The CDR3 region is CASGPRLGGDEQFF. The CDR3 DNA sequence: TGTGCCAGTGGTCCGAGACTAGGGGGGGATGAGCAGTTCTTC.

To note about this clonotype: One end of the junction is discordant with germline, which a read error may explain. This chain joins TRBV29-1 and TRBJ2-2, with D possibly TRBD2 on 5 matching bases. The V gene's germline CDR1 is SQVTM and CDR2 ANQGSEA. This CDR3 comprises 13 residues. The DNA for the CDR3 is TGCAGCTTCGGAGGCTCGGGAACCGGGAAGCTGTTTTTT. Encoded protein: CSFGGSGTGKLFF.

A note on this clonotype: A read error may account for a junction end that differs from germline. The J gene is TRBJ2-7, the V gene TRBV6-6; possibly TRBD2 for D (5 bases). The V gene's germline CDR1 is MNHNY and CDR2 SVGAGI (reference sequence). This CDR3 contains 15 residues. The CDR3 DNA reads as TGTGCCAGCAGTCACTACTCCTACGGGAACTACGAGCAACACTTC. It encodes CASSHYSYGNYEQHF.

With regard to this clonotype: A read error may produce the germline difference seen at one junction end. This chain uses TRBV10-3 with TRBJ2-4; TRBD1 is a possible D gene (6 bases). CDR3 size: 17 residues. Germline CDR1 and CDR2: ENHRY and SYGVKD. DNA of the CDR3: TGTACCATCGGTGAGTCCTCCACAGGGATTGGCAAAAACATTCAGTACTTC. Protein: CTIGESSTGIGKNIQYF.

Regarding this clonotype: This CDR3 is missing its conserved last phenylalanine or tryptophan, likely due to a read error. The chain has TRBV13 and TRBJ2-5; TRBD2 might be the D (6 bases). Trimming removed 5 bases at V and 2 bases at J, with 12 bases between. This CDR3 comprises 14 residues. Germline V gives CDR1 PRHDT, CDR2 FYEKMQ (reference sequence). The CDR3 region is CASSQAGGQETQYS. In DNA, the CDR3 is TGTGCCAGCAGCCAAGCGGGTGGGCAAGAGACCCAGTACTCC.

With respect to this clonotype: Since the CDR3 does not end with the conserved phenylalanine or tryptophan, this likely comes from a read error. V gene TRBV7-9 combines with J gene TRBJ2-5; tentatively, D is TRBD1 or TRBD2 (5 bases each). Germline lookup yields CDR1 SEHNR and CDR2 FQNEAQ (reference sequence). This CDR3 contains 12 residues. This CDR3 reads CASRQEGETQYY. CDR3 sequence (DNA): TGTGCCAGCAGACAGGAAGGGGAGACACAGTACTAC.

The V and J genes are TRBV30 and TRBJ1-2; 7 nucleotides line up with TRBD1. The CDR3 loop spans 13 amino acids. V gave up 4 bases and J gave up 5 bases; unmatched junction bases: 7. From germline, CDR1 is GTSNPN and CDR2 SVGIG (reference sequence). CDR3 loop: CAWTGQDNYGYTF. For the CDR3, the DNA is TGTGCCTGGACAGGACAGGACAATTATGGCTACACCTTC.